The T cell receptor beta chain described here comes from a study of cytomegalovirus exposure and HLA in healthy donors. Study-wide context: Of around 400 genotyped donors, 81% grouped in the Caucasian-associated ancestry cluster.

Per the germline V gene, CDR1 is SQVTM and CDR2 is ANQGSEA. V lost 7 bases and J 1 base, leaving 10 bases between the germline ends. CDR3 length: 12 amino acids. This clone has more than one count but fewer than ten. It was with 60 Vbeta and 13 Jbeta primers that the PCR ran. Measured with immunoSEQ multiplex PCR; TCRdb has only the in-frame clones, and not every one. This table holds 58,000 or so clones, around 68% found once. This receptor was identified in a man in his fifties in good health and CMV-seropositive. The V gene is TRBV29-1, the J gene TRBJ1-1, with a possible D match to TRBD1 (5 bases). The sample consisted of PBMCs. CDR3 sequence: CSGSTGNTEAFF. CDR3 bases: TGCAGCGGATCCACAGGGAACACTGAAGCTTTCTTT.